The 15 T cell receptor beta chains in this list originate from one sample, sequenced in a study of regulatory T cells in long-lasting Graves disease (dated by TCRdb to the early 2020s). Library preparation employed multiplex PCR. The sequencing machine was an Illumina HiSeq 4000. TCR beta libraries were built with iRepertoire HTBI primers and Arm-PCR amplification of CDR3 regions. TCRdb passed the public sequencing reads through fastp at Q25 and MiXCR, retaining productive beta sequences. All rows with the same CDR3 protein become a single entry with the most common DNA and genes. In this sample the table shows roughly 350,000 distinct CDR3 sequences, about a sixth of which occur a single time. About 19% of the sample is in the top ten clones. The time point label, read with the paper, signifies: newly diagnosed GD, antithyroid drugs for less than 3 months. RNA was extracted from PBMCs in TRIzol for both TCR sequencing and RNA sequencing.

This sample also appeared in a second study, on T cells in Graves' hyperthyroidism and ophthalmopathy.

The sequencing used peripheral blood mononuclear cells (PBMCs), collected at new diagnosis, from a patient treated with antithyroid drugs. The receptors were gathered from a woman aged 18-35 years with Graves disease. Donor details come from another sample of the same person, matched by shared clones.

The chain has TRBV19 and TRBJ2-5, with D unclear. V lost 1 base, J lost 1 base, and 7 bases lay in between. The CDR3 has 14 residues. Germline CDR1 reads LNHDA; CDR2 reads SQIVND (reference sequence). Here the CDR3 reads CASSIGAGQETQYF. The CDR3 DNA reads as TGTGCCAGTAGTATAGGGGCTGGCCAAGAGACCCAGTACTTC.

This clonotype occurred many times. The chain joins TRBV6-9 to TRBJ2-3; possibly TRBD2 for D (6 bases). V lost 2 bases and J lost 0, with 9 bases in between. CDR1 MNHGY and CDR2 SVAAGI come from the germline V gene. The CDR3 totals 15 residues. Here the CDR3 reads CASSYRGASTDTQYF. CDR3 bases: TGTGCCAGCAGTTATCGCGGGGCTAGCACAGATACGCAGTATTTT.

Ten or more counts support this clonotype. The chain employs TRBV2 and TRBJ2-7; weak D call: TRBD2 (5 bases). V was clipped by 6 bases and J by 6 bases, with 24 bases between them. Per germline, CDR1 SNHLY and CDR2 FYNNEI. The CDR3 is 16 amino acids. The CDR3 sequence is CASSSLIRGLPGEQYF. The CDR3, as DNA: TGTGCCAGCAGCTCCCTGATTCGGGGTTTGCCTGGCGAGCAGTACTTC.

This clonotype was seen more than once but under ten times. The chain joins TRBV4-2 to TRBJ2-1; D is uncertain. The V end was cut by 0 bases, the J end by 9 bases, with 6 bases between. This CDR3 is built from 12 residues. CDR1 is LGHNA and CDR2 is YNFKEQ in the germline V gene. CDR3 DNA sequence: TGTGCCAGCAGCCAAGATTTGCGTGAGCAGTTCTTC. This gives the protein CASSQDLREQFF.

This clonotype was detected many times. This chain uses TRBV3-1 with TRBJ1-5; 11 bases agree with TRBD1. CDR1 LGHDT and CDR2 YNNKEL come from the germline V gene (reference sequence). Losses at the gene ends were 1 base for V and 4 bases for J; bases not matched to a gene: 3. The CDR3 is 16 amino acids. Written as DNA, the CDR3 is TGTGCCAGCAGCCAAGCGGGGACAGGGGGTAATCAGCCCCAGCATTTT. It specifies CASSQAGTGGNQPQHF.

The J gene is TRBJ2-5, the V gene TRBV4-1, with a weak D call TRBD2 (5 bases). V dropped 3 bases and J dropped 4 bases, with 18 bases sitting between them. The CDR3 covers 16 residues. The germline V gene encodes CDR1 MGHRA and CDR2 YSYEKL. In nucleotides, the CDR3 is TGCGCCAGCAGCCAGCAGCATGCGCCGGGGTTAGAGACCCAGTACTTC. The encoded protein is CASSQQHAPGLETQYF.

This clonotype was detected ten times or more. The genes are TRBV3-1 and TRBJ1-5; D is unresolved. CDR3 length: 14 residues. Germline CDR1 is LGHDT and CDR2 is YNNKEL (reference sequence). V dropped 4 bases and J dropped 0 bases, with 7 bases sitting between them. CDR3 DNA sequence: TGTGCCAGCAGCCGCGACTATAGCAATCAGCCCCAGCATTTT. Protein: CASSRDYSNQPQHF.

This clonotype showed up many times. V gene TRBV6-2 or TRBV6-3 combines with J gene TRBJ2-3; D is perhaps TRBD2 (7 bases). The CDR3 has 21 amino acids. The V gene lost 2 bases and the J gene lost 0 bases, with 27 bases spanning the gap. Looked up from germline, CDR1 is MNHEY and CDR2 is SVGEGT. The DNA for the CDR3 is TGTGCCAGCAGTTACCCCTGGGGGAGGGGGGTTGAATTTCCTAGCACAGATACGCAGTATTTT. As protein: CASSYPWGRGVEFPSTDTQYF.

This clonotype was recorded many times. The V and J genes are TRBV20-1 and TRBJ2-7; the match to TRBD2 covers 11 bases. Unmatched junction bases numbered 13, after V lost 3 bases and J lost 3 bases. The CDR3 runs 17 residues. CDR1 and CDR2 from the germline V gene are DFQATT and SNEGSKA (reference sequence). The CDR3 bases are TGCAGTGCTAGGGGACTAGCGGAAATAGCTAGAGACTACGAGCAGTACTTC. Translating gives CSARGLAEIARDYEQYF.

This clonotype was recorded only once. The chain uses TRBV27 and TRBJ2-3; 9 bases line up with TRBD2. V dropped 3 bases and J dropped 4; count of bases not matched to a gene: 14. CDR1 and CDR2 (germline): MNHEY, SMNVEV (reference sequence). This CDR3 region has 18 residues. The CDR3 protein is CASSFSAHPRTSADTQYF. Here the CDR3 DNA reads TGTGCCAGCAGTTTTAGTGCCCACCCTAGGACTAGCGCAGATACGCAGTATTTT.

This clonotype was seen a handful of times. Given a much more abundant clone one base away, this may be a read error. The chain employs TRBV7-8 and TRBJ1-2; tentative D call: TRBD1 (5 bases). Per germline, CDR1 SGHVS and CDR2 FQNEAQ. CDR3 length equals 15 residues. Trimming cost V 7 bases and J 3 bases, with 18 bases left between them. The CDR3 region has the DNA TGTGCCAGCAACCCCGGAAAGACAGCTCACTATGGCTACACCTTC. Its translation is CASNPGKTAHYGYTF. The whole variable domain, remainder taken from reference TRBV7-8 and TRBJ1-2, is GAGVSQSPRYKVAKRGQDVALRCDPISGHVSLFWYQQALGQGPEFLTYFQNEAQLDKSGLPSDRFFAERPEGSVSTLKIQRTQQEDSAVYLCASNPGKTAHYGYTFGSGTRLTVV.

This clonotype came up a few times. The rearrangement joins TRBV6-1 to TRBJ2-3, with 7 bases that match TRBD2. V dropped 5 bases and J dropped 8; count of bases not matched to a gene: 13. The germline V gene encodes CDR1 MNHNS and CDR2 SASEGT. CDR3 length: 15 residues. CDR3 coding DNA: TGTGCCAGCAGTCTCAGCCTAGCGGAGGCGGGTACGCAGTATTTT. Its translation: CASSLSLAEAGTQYF.

This clonotype came up a few times. The chain employs TRBV6-2 or TRBV6-3 and TRBJ2-7; 7 bases line up with TRBD2. The trim removed 4 bases at V and 3 bases at J, leaving 6 bases unmatched. Germline CDR1 reads MNHEY; CDR2 reads SVGEGT. The length of the CDR3 is 14 residues. This CDR3 reads CASSSQRGHYEQYF. The CDR3 region has the DNA TGTGCCAGCAGTTCACAGCGGGGTCACTACGAGCAGTACTTC.

This clonotype has ten or more counts. The gene calls are TRBV11-2 and TRBJ2-5; D perhaps matches TRBD2 (5 bases). This CDR3 contains 14 residues. The germline V gene encodes CDR1 SGHAT and CDR2 FQNNGV. V was cut by 3 bases and J by 3 bases, with 11 bases left in between. In DNA form, the CDR3 reads TGTGCCAGCAGCTTGAGCGGTGCCGAAGAGACCCAGTACTTC. Translating gives CASSLSGAEETQYF.

The chain is built from TRBV6-1 and TRBJ2-7; D possibly corresponds to TRBD1 (6 bases). Germline-derived CDR1 and CDR2 are MNHNS and SASEGT. CDR3 length: 16 amino acids. V lost 3 bases, J lost 4 bases, and 19 bases lay in between. CDR3: CASSDSPETGGYEQYF. The CDR3, as DNA: TGTGCCAGCAGTGACTCACCGGAGACAGGAGGATACGAGCAGTACTTC.